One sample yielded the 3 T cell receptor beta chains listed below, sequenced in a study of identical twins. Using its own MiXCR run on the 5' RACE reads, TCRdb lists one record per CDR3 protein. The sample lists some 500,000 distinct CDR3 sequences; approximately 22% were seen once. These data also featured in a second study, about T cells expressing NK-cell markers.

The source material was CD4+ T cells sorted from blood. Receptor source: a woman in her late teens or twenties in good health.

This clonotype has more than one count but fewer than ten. The CDR3 loop reads CASSYSNGWEQYF. The CDR3 nucleotides are TGTGCCAGCAGTTACTCGAATGGTTGGGAGCAGTACTTC. This chain connects TRBV6-5 to TRBJ2-7; D unclear. The CDR3 consists of 13 residues. The V gene's germline CDR1 is MNHEY and CDR2 SVGAGI. Trimming removed 0 bases at V and 7 bases at J, with 10 bases between.

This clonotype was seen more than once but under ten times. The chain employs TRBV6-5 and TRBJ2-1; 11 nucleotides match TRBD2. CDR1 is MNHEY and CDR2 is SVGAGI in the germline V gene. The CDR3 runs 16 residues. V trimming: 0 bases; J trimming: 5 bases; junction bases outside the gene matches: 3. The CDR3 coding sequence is TGTGCCAGCAGTTACTCGCCTAGCGGGAGGCACAATGAGCAGTTCTTC. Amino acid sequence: CASSYSPSGRHNEQFF.

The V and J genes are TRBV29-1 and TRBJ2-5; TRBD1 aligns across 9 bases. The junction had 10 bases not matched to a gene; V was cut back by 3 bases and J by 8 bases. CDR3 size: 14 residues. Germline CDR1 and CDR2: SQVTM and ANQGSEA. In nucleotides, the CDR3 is TGCAGCGTTGAGATATTCAGGGACAGGGCAACCCAGTACTTC. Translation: CSVEIFRDRATQYF.